This T cell receptor beta chain stems from a study of identical twins. This clonotype has more than one count but fewer than ten. Each CDR3 protein gets one entry after TCRdb re-called the 5' RACE reads with MiXCR. Of around 530,000 distinct CDR3 sequences in the sample, 15% are singletons; the top ten hold roughly 0.43%. The CDR3 covers 15 residues. Germline V gene sequence: CDR1 DFQATT, CDR2 SNEGSKA (reference sequence). With V trimmed by 0 bases and J by 3 bases, 5 bases remained unmatched. All donors comprised healthy Caucasians. The data were also submitted as part of a second study, on yellow fever vaccine responses in identical twins.

Sequencing was performed on CD4+ T cells sorted from blood. The chain carries TRBV20-1 and TRBJ2-1; 7 bases line up with TRBD2. This TCR was sampled from a woman younger than 30 in good health. The CDR3 reads CSARDWKRGYNEQFF. The CDR3 DNA reads TGCAGTGCTAGAGATTGGAAGCGGGGCTACAATGAGCAGTTCTTC.